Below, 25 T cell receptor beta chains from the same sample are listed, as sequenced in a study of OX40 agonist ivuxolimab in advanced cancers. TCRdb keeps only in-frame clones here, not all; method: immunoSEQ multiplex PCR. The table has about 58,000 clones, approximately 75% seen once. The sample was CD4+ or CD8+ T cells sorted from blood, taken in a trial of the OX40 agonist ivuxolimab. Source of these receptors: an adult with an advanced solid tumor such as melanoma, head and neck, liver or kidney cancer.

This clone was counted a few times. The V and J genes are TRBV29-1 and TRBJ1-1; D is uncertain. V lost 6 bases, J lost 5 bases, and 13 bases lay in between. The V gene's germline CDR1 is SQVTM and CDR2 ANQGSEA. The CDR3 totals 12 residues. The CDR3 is CSVQSSGTEAFF. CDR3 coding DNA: TGCAGCGTACAGTCCTCGGGGACTGAAGCTTTCTTT. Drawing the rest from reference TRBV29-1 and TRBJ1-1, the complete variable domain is SAVISQKPSRDICQRGTSLTIQCQVDSQVTMMFWYRQQPGQSLTLIATANQGSEATYESGFVIDKFPISRPNLTFSTLTVSNMSPEDSSIYLCSVQSSGTEAFFGQGTRLTVV.

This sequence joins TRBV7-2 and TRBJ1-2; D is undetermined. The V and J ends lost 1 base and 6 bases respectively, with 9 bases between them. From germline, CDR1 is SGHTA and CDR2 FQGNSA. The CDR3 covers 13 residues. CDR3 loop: CASSLVPRHGYTF. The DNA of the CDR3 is TGTGCCAGCAGCTTAGTCCCAAGGCATGGCTACACCTTC.

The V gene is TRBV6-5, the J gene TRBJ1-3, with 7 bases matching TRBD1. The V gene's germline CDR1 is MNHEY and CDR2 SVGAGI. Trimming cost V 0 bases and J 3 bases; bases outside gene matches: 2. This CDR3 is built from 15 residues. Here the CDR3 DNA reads TGTGCCAGCAGTTACTCCCACAGGGGTGGAAACACCATATATTTT. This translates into CASSYSHRGGNTIYF.

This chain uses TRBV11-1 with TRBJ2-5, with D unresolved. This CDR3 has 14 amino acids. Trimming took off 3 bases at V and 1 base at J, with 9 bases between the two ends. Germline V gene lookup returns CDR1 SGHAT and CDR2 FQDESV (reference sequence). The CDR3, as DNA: TGTGCCAGCAGCTTCAAGGGAACCCAAGAGACCCAGTACTTC. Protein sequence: CASSFKGTQETQYF.

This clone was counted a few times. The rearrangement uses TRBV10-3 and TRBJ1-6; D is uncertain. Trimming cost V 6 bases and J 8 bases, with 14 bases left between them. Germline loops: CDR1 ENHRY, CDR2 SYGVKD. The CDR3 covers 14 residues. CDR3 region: CAIRAGVVDSPLHF. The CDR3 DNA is TGTGCCATCAGGGCCGGGGTCGTCGATTCACCCCTCCACTTT.

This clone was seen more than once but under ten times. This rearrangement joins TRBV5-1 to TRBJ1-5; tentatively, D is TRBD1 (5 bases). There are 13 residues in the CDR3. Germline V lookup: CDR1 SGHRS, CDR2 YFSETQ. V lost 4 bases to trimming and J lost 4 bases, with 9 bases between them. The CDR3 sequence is CASSPDRNQPQHF. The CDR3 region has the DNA TGCGCCAGCAGCCCAGACAGAAATCAGCCCCAGCATTTT.

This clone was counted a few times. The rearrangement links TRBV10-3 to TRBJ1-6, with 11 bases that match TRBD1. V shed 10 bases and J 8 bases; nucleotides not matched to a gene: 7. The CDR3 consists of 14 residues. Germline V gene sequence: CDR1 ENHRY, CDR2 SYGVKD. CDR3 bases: TGTGCCACTAAGGACAGGGGGCTTTATTCACCCCTCCACTTT. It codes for CATKDRGLYSPLHF.

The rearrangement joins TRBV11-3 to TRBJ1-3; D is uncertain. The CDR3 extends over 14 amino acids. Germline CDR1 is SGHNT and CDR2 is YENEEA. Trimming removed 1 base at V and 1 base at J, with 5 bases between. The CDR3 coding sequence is TGTGCCAGCAGCTTAGTGGGTTCTGGAAACACCATATATTTT. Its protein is CASSLVGSGNTIYF.

The CDR3 DNA is TGCGCCAGCAGCTTGGGACAGGGTAGGTACGAGCAGTACTTC. Its translation: CASSLGQGRYEQYF. This rearrangement joins TRBV5-1 to TRBJ2-7; 7 bases fit TRBD1. Per the germline V gene, CDR1 is SGHRS and CDR2 is YFSETQ. CDR3 length equals 14 residues. Unmatched junction bases numbered 4, after V lost 0 bases and J lost 4 bases.

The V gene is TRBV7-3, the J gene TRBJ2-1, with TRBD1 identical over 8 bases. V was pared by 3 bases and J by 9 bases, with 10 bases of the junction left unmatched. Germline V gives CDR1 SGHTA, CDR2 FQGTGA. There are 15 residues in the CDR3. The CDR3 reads CASSFEGQGAGEQFF. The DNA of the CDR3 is TGTGCCAGCAGCTTTGAAGGGCAGGGGGCGGGTGAGCAGTTCTTC.

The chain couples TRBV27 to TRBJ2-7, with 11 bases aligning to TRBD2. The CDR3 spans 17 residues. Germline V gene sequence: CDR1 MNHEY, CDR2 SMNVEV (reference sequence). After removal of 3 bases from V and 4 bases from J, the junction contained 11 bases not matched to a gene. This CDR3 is CASSFIPSGGRSYEQYF. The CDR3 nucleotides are TGTGCCAGCAGTTTTATTCCTAGCGGGGGGAGAAGTTACGAGCAGTACTTC.

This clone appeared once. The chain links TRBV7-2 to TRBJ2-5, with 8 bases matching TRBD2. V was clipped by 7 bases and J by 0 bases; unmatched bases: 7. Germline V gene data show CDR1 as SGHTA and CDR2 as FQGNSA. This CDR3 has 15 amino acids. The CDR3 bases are TGTGCCAGCACGGGGGGGCCGGGTGACCAAGAGACCCAGTACTTC. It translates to CASTGGPGDQETQYF.

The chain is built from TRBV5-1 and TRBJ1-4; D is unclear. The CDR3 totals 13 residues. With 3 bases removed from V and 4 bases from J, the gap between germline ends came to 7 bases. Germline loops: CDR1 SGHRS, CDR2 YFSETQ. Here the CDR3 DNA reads TGCGCCAGCAGCTACGGACGTAATGAAAAACTGTTTTTT. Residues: CASSYGRNEKLFF.

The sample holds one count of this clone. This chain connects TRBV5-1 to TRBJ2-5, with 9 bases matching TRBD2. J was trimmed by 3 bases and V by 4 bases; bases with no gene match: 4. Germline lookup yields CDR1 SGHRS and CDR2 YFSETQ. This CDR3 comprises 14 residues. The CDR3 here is CASSKGLAEETQYF. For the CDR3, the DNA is TGCGCCAGCAGCAAGGGACTAGCAGAAGAGACCCAGTACTTC.

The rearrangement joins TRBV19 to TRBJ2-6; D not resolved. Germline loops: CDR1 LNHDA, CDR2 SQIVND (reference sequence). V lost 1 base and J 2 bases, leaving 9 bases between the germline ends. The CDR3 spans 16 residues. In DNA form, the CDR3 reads TGTGCCAGTAGTATAGCGCGCCGACCTGGGGCCAACGTCCTGACTTTC. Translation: CASSIARRPGANVLTF.

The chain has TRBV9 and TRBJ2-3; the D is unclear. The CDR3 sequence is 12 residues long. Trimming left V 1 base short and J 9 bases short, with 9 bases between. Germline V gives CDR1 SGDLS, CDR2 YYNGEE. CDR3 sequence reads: CASSVPGGTQYF. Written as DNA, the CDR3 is TGTGCCAGCAGCGTACCTGGCGGAACGCAGTATTTT.

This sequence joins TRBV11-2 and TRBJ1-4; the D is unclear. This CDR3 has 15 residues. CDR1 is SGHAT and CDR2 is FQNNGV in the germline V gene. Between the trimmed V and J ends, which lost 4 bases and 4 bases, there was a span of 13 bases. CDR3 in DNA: TGTGCCAGCAGCTCCGCAGAGCCGATTAATGAAAAACTGTTTTTT. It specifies CASSSAEPINEKLFF.

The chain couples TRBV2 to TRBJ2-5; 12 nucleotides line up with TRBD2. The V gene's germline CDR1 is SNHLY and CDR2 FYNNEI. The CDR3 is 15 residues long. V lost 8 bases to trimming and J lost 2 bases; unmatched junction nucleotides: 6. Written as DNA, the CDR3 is TGTGCCAGCCGTCGGACTAGCGGGGTGCAAGAGACCCAGTACTTC. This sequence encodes CASRRTSGVQETQYF.

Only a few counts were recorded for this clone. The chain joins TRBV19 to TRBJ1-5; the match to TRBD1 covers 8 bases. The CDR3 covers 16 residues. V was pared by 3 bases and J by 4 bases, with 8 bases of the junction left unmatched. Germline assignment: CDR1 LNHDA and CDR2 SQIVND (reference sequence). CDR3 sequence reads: CASSIGQGFINQPQHF. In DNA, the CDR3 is TGTGCCAGTAGTATTGGACAGGGTTTTATTAATCAGCCCCAGCATTTT. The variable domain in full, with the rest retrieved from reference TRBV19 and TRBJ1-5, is DGGITQSPKYLFRKEGQNVTLSCEQNLNHDAMYWYRQDPGQGLRLIYYSQIVNDFQKGDIAEGYSVSREKKESFPLTVTSAQKNPTAFYLCASSIGQGFINQPQHFGDGTRLSIL.

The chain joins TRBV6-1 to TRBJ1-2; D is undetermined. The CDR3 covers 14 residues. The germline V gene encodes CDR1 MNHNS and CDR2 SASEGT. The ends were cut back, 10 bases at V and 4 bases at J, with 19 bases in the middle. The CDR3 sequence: CATLDSARTYGYTF. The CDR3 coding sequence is TGTGCCACCCTGGACTCCGCAAGAACCTATGGCTACACCTTC.

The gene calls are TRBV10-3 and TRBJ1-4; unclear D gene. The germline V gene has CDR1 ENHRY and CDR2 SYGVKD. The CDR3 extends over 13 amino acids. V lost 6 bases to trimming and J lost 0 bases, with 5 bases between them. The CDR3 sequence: CAIRHATNEKLFF. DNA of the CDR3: TGTGCCATCAGGCATGCAACTAATGAAAAACTGTTTTTT.

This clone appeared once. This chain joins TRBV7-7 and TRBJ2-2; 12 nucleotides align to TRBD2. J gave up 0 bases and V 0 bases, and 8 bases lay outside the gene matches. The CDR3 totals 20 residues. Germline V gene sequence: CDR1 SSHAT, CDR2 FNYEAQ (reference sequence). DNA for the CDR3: TGTGCCAGCAGCTTAGCGCTGACTAGCGGGGGCGTCGCGAACACCGGGGAGCTGTTTTTT. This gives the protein CASSLALTSGGVANTGELFF.

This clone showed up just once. The DNA for the CDR3 is TGTGCCAGCAGTCCGGCGGGGGGAAACACAGATACGCAGTATTTT. It yields the protein CASSPAGGNTDTQYF. The chain links TRBV6-6 to TRBJ2-3, with 8 bases fitting TRBD2. The CDR3 loop spans 15 amino acids. CDR1 is MNHNY and CDR2 is SVGAGI in the germline V gene (reference sequence). The V segment lost 5 bases and the J segment 2 bases; nucleotides outside the gene matches: 6.

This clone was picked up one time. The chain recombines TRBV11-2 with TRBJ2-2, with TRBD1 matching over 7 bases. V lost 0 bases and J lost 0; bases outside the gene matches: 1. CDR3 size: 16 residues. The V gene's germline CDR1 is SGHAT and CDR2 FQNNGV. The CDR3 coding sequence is TGTGCCAGCAGCTTAGACGGGACAGCGAACACCGGGGAGCTGTTTTTT. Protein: CASSLDGTANTGELFF.

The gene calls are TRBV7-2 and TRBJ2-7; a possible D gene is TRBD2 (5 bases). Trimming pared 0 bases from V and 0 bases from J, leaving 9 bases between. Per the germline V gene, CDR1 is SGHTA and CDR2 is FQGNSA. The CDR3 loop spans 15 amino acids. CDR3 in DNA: TGTGCCAGCAGCTTAGCGTATGGGAGCTCCTACGAGCAGTACTTC. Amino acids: CASSLAYGSSYEQYF.